This entry lists 14 T cell receptor beta chains sequenced from one sample in a study of CD8 T cells in ankylosing spondylitis (dated by TCRdb to 2015 to 2018). The library came from 5' RACE. The reads were generated on an Illumina HiSeq 2500. TCRdb cleaned the public reads at Q25 with fastp, built clones with MiXCR and kept in-frame beta chains. Each CDR3 protein appears once, grouped with its most common genes and DNA. Recorded for this sample are approximately 42,000 distinct CDR3 sequences; approximately 10% of them occurred a single time. 1.4% of the sample is taken by the ten largest. The sequencing input was blood, either unsorted or a sorted T cell fraction (not recorded which). All receptors come from a male donor with ankylosing spondylitis or in good health (not recorded which).

The table lists this clonotype with a few counts. The chain recombines TRBV11-2 with TRBJ2-7, with 11 nucleotides matching TRBD1. Germline trimming cut 6 bases from V and 8 bases from J; bases unmatched to any gene: 6. The germline V gene has CDR1 SGHAT and CDR2 FQNNGV. This CDR3 is built from 13 residues. The CDR3 region is CASRTGTGGQQYF. Written as DNA, the CDR3 is TGTGCCAGCAGAACCGGGACAGGGGGGCAGCAGTACTTC.

On this clonotype: This sequence may be a read error, since a much larger clone differs from it by one base. V is TRBV6-1 and J is TRBJ1-1; D gene uncertain. The CDR3 runs 13 residues. With 10 bases removed from V and 11 bases from J, the gap between germline ends came to 23 bases. CDR1 and CDR2 (germline): MNHNS, SASEGT. As DNA, the CDR3 is TGTGCCATTCCCGATGGCTTCTGGAGAAGGGCTTTCTTT. Amino acid sequence: CAIPDGFWRRAFF.

This clonotype was seen ten or more times. The J gene is TRBJ2-7, the V gene TRBV11-2, with D unresolved. This CDR3 region has 13 residues. Germline CDR1 and CDR2: SGHAT and FQNNGV. Trimming shortened V by 5 bases and J by 4 bases, and 12 bases separated the two germline ends. The CDR3 nucleotides read TGTGCCAGCAGCCTCCTAGAAGCATACGAGCAGTACTTC. The encoded protein is CASSLLEAYEQYF. Full variable domain (missing parts from reference TRBV11-2 and TRBJ2-7): EAGVAQSPRYKIIEKRQSVAFWCNPISGHATLYWYQQILGQGPKLLIQFQNNGVVDDSQLPKDRFSAERLKGVDSTLKIQPAKLEDSAVYLCASSLLEAYEQYFGPGTRLTVT.

This clonotype came up many times. J is TRBJ1-1 and V is TRBV6-1; 8 bases match TRBD1. Germline CDR1 MNHNS, CDR2 SASEGT. V shed 6 bases, J shed 3 bases, and the junction held 9 bases outside the gene matches. This CDR3 spans 15 amino acids. The CDR3: CASRTYRGKDTEAFF. The CDR3 DNA reads TGTGCCAGCAGAACCTACAGGGGGAAAGACACTGAAGCTTTCTTT.

This clonotype was picked up many times. The gene calls are TRBV5-1 and TRBJ1-4, with D unclear. CDR3 size: 16 residues. V was pared by 4 bases and J by 8 bases, with 21 bases between. CDR1 is SGHRS and CDR2 is YFSETQ in the germline V gene. The DNA for the CDR3 is TGCGCCAGCAGCCCAGGCGCGGCTCCCGGAGGAGAAAAACTGTTTTTT. Its protein is CASSPGAAPGGEKLFF.

V usage is TRBV19 and J usage is TRBJ1-1; tentatively, D is TRBD1 (6 bases). The CDR3 has 14 residues. The germline CDR1 and CDR2 sequences are LNHDA and SQIVND (reference sequence). Trimming shortened V by 6 bases and J by 0 bases, and 11 bases separated the two germline ends. The CDR3 spells CASRTGSMNTEAFF. In DNA form, the CDR3 reads TGTGCCAGTAGGACAGGTAGCATGAACACTGAAGCTTTCTTT.

This clonotype was picked up many times. The V and J genes are TRBV12-3 or TRBV12-4 and TRBJ1-2; a weak D match, TRBD1 (5 bases). V gave up 2 bases and J gave up 7 bases, with 14 bases separating them. CDR3 length: 14 amino acids. This CDR3 reads CASSLSLAGLGYTF. The CDR3 coding sequence is TGTGCCAGCAGTTTATCTTTGGCAGGGCTTGGCTACACCTTC.

This clonotype occurred many times. The chain uses TRBV5-1 and TRBJ2-3; 7 bases are shared with TRBD2. After removal of 5 bases from V and 7 bases from J, the junction contained 16 bases not matched to a gene. Germline assignment: CDR1 SGHRS and CDR2 YFSETQ. This CDR3 region has 16 residues. The CDR3 is CASRNGLVARTNTQYF. In nucleotides, the CDR3 is TGCGCCAGCAGAAATGGACTAGTTGCCCGGACAAATACGCAGTATTTT. The full variable domain, rest sourced from reference TRBV5-1 and TRBJ2-3, is KAGVTQTPRYLIKTRGQQVTLSCSPISGHRSVSWYQQTPGQGLQFLFEYFSETQRNKGNFPGRFSGRQFSNSRSEMNVSTLELGDSALYLCASRNGLVARTNTQYFGPGTRLTVL.

The table lists this clonotype with many counts. The chain is built from TRBV20-1 and TRBJ1-2; 7 bases line up with TRBD1. The CDR3 has 11 residues. The junction had 2 bases not matched to a gene; V was cut back by 6 bases and J by 4 bases. Germline lookup yields CDR1 DFQATT and CDR2 SNEGSKA (reference sequence). CDR3 amino acids: CSAGTVYGYTF. The CDR3 nucleotides are TGCAGTGCAGGGACAGTCTATGGCTACACCTTC.

The chain combines TRBV2 with TRBJ1-1; no reliable D call. This CDR3 contains 13 residues. The V gene lost 3 bases and the J gene lost 1 base, with 6 bases spanning the gap. CDR1 is SNHLY, CDR2 FYNNEI, per germline. The CDR3 reads CASSEGRNTEAFF. In DNA form, the CDR3 reads TGTGCCAGCAGTGAGGGCAGGAACACTGAAGCTTTCTTT.

This clonotype came up many times. The genes are TRBV6-1 and TRBJ2-7; D unresolved. V was clipped by 7 bases and J by 2 bases, with 15 bases between them. Germline V CDR1 and CDR2: MNHNS, SASEGT. The CDR3 is made up of 14 amino acids. The DNA for the CDR3 is TGTGCCAGCAAAAAACCAGGCGGCGCCTACGAGCAGTACTTC. This sequence encodes CASKKPGGAYEQYF.

This rearrangement joins TRBV7-2 to TRBJ1-5; the D is unclear. With 0 bases removed from V and 9 bases from J, the gap between germline ends came to 9 bases. The CDR3 runs to 13 residues. CDR1 and CDR2 (germline): SGHTA, FQGNSA. The CDR3 here is CASSLALVGPQHF. CDR3 in DNA: TGTGCCAGCAGCTTAGCTCTCGTGGGGCCCCAGCATTTT.

This clonotype was counted many times. The genes are TRBV20-1 and TRBJ1-2; no reliable D call. Germline V gene lookup returns CDR1 DFQATT and CDR2 SNEGSKA (reference sequence). Trimming pared 2 bases from V and 6 bases from J, leaving 10 bases between. CDR3 size: 12 residues. DNA for the CDR3: TGCAGTGCTAGAACGGGAATCGATGGCTACACCTTC. Amino acids: CSARTGIDGYTF.

This clonotype was observed many times. This rearrangement joins TRBV20-1 to TRBJ2-1; perhaps TRBD2 as D (7 bases). In germline, CDR1 is DFQATT, CDR2 SNEGSKA (reference sequence). CDR3 length: 14 amino acids. Trimming took off 0 bases at V and 8 bases at J, with 14 bases between the two ends. The CDR3 region is CSARDLGGGYEQFF. As DNA, the CDR3 is TGCAGTGCTAGAGATCTGGGGGGGGGCTATGAGCAGTTCTTC.